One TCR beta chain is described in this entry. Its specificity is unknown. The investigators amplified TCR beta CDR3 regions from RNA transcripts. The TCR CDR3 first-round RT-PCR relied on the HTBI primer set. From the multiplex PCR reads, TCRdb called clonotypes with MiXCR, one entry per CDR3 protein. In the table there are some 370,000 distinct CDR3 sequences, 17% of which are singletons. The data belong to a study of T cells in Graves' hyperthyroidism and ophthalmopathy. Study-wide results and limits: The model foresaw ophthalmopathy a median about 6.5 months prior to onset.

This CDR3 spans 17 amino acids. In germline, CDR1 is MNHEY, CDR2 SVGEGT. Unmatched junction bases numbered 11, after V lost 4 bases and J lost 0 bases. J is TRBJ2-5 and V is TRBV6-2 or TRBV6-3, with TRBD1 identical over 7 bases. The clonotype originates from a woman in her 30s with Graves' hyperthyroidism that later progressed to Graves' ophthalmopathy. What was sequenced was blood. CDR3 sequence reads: CASSSTTGARNQETQYF. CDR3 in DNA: TGTGCCAGCAGTTCCACCACAGGGGCCCGTAACCAAGAGACCCAGTACTTC.